This T cell receptor beta chain was profiled in a study of T-cell reconstitution after alpha-beta-depleted transplantation in children. Broader study findings: T-cell counts and diversity at one year post-transplant came mainly from newly produced T cells.

There are many counts of this clonotype. Its antigen is unidentified. A library of TCRbeta sequences, prepared with unique molecular identifiers, was generated. TCRdb re-analysed the PCR reads in MiXCR, keeping a single row per CDR3 protein. The sample consists of a few hundred thousand distinct CDR3 sequences, over 7.5% of them appearing once. Germline V gives CDR1 KGHDR, CDR2 SFDVKD. Trimming left V 1 base short and J 2 bases short, with 13 bases between. The CDR3 totals 16 residues. This receptor was identified in a female patient between 2 and 15 years old who had a stem cell transplant for Fanconi anemia, so the T cells may come from the graft donor. This chain links TRBV24-1 with TRBJ2-5; maybe TRBD2 (6 bases). The sample here was peripheral blood, taken 360 days after TCRalphabeta/CD19-depleted stem cell transplant. The CDR3 DNA reads TGTGCCACCAGTGATTTAATGGCGGGGAATCAAGAGACCCAGTACTTC. It specifies CATSDLMAGNQETQYF.